The 3 T cell receptor beta chains reported below all come from one sample, sequenced in a study of control samples from healthy donors and cancer patients (dated by TCRdb to about 2020). Library construction relied on the immunoSEQ multiplex PCR assay. What TCRdb holds here is the immuneACCESS table cut down to in-frame rearrangements. Part of the clones is not present; checked against another copy, under half of the missing clones reflect an unresolved V gene, and the others are unexplained. The sample table records around 82,000 clones; 89% of these occur just once. The ten biggest clones cover 5.5% to 7.5% of the sample. Sequenced material: blood. These receptors all stem from a man aged 50 to 60 in good health.

V is TRBV11-3 and J is TRBJ2-1; TRBD1 aligns across 8 bases. V trimming: 5 bases; J trimming: 3 bases; junction bases outside the gene matches: 9. The germline V gene has CDR1 SGHNT and CDR2 YENEEA. CDR3 size: 16 residues. The CDR3 sequence is CASSPQGALGYNEQFF. The CDR3 DNA follows: TGTGCCAGCAGCCCGCAGGGGGCCTTGGGCTACAATGAGCAGTTCTTC.

The chain is built from TRBV25-1 and TRBJ2-3; 10 bases fit TRBD2. J lost 4 bases, V lost 4 bases, and 11 bases had no gene match. The CDR3 runs to 17 residues. Per germline, CDR1 MGHDK and CDR2 SYGVNS. The CDR3 region has the DNA TGTGCCAGCAGTGGTTCCCTACTAGCGGGGTTCGCAGATACGCAGTATTTT. It codes for CASSGSLLAGFADTQYF.

The J gene is TRBJ1-2, the V gene TRBV11-2; no clear D. Germline CDR1 is SGHAT and CDR2 is FQNNGV. V was trimmed by 0 bases and J by 8 bases, leaving 16 bases between them. The CDR3 has 15 amino acids. CDR3 coding DNA: TGTGCCAGCAGCTTAGAGGCCCGGACCTCCGGAGGCTACACCTTC. Protein sequence: CASSLEARTSGGYTF.